This T cell receptor beta chain was obtained from a study of shared clonotypes between healthy human individuals. On the study more broadly: There were three CD4 naive, three CD4 memory, two CD8 naive and one CD8 memory plates per donor.

In the case of this clone: Antigen specificity is unknown. Within the sample, other DNA sequences also encode this same CDR3.

Only in-frame clones appear in the TCRdb table, and some are missing; sequencing was by immunoSEQ multiplex PCR. The profile shows roughly 650,000 clones, roughly 96% of them singletons. Terminally differentiated effector memory CD45RA+ cells were left out of the naive CD8 fraction, which was CD45RO-negative and positively selected for CCR7. The CDR3 runs to 11 residues. Germline V CDR1 and CDR2: SGHNT, YYREEE (reference sequence). V was clipped by 5 bases and J by 1 base, with 4 bases between them. General study points: A handful of donors shared roughly 5% of their naive CD4 clonotypes. Shared clonotypes across all four donors exceeded non-shared ones in generation probability. Limited genetic and exposure-history diversity came from having few donors.

V is TRBV5-4 and J is TRBJ2-7; no clear D. Specimen: naive CD8+ T cells sorted from blood. The TCR sequence derives from a woman aged 25 to 39 in good health. The CDR3 sequence: CASSSSYEQYF. CDR3 DNA sequence: TGTGCCAGCAGTTCTTCCTACGAGCAGTACTTC.